These T cell receptor beta chains were read from a single sample in a study of cytomegalovirus exposure and HLA in healthy donors. Measured with immunoSEQ multiplex PCR; TCRdb has only the in-frame clones, and not every one. The sample has 150,000 to 200,000 clones. Sequencing was performed on PBMCs. The receptors were gathered from a young woman in good health and CMV-seropositive. CDR3s include the opening cysteine and the closing phenylalanine or tryptophan. A D gene is named only where the DNA matches it firmly.

v_gene: TRBV5-6; d_gene: .; j_gene: TRBJ2-7; CDR3aa: CASTQGKDEQYF; CDR3nt: TGTGCCAGCACCCAGGGGAAGGACGAGCAGTACTTC
v_gene: TRBV27; d_gene: .; j_gene: TRBJ2-1; CDR3aa: CASSLAAGYDEQFF; CDR3nt: TGTGCCAGCAGTCTCGCGGCGGGCTACGATGAGCAGTTCTTC
v_gene: TRBV6-5; d_gene: .; j_gene: TRBJ2-6; CDR3aa: CASSLDSSGANVLTF; CDR3nt: TGTGCCAGCAGCCTCGACAGCTCTGGGGCCAACGTCCTGACTTTC
v_gene: TRBV27; d_gene: TRBD2; j_gene: TRBJ2-1; CDR3aa: CASSLRLAGYNEQFF; CDR3nt: TGTGCCAGCAGTTTAAGGTTAGCGGGGTACAATGAGCAGTTCTTC
v_gene: TRBV30; d_gene: .; j_gene: TRBJ2-2; CDR3aa: CAWSVPRENTGELFF; CDR3nt: TGTGCCTGGAGTGTACCGAGGGAGAACACCGGGGAGCTGTTTTTT
v_gene: TRBV7-7; d_gene: .; j_gene: TRBJ2-1; CDR3aa: CASSLSSGQYNEQFF; CDR3nt: TGTGCCAGCAGCTTATCATCCGGACAGTACAATGAGCAGTTCTTC
v_gene: TRBV19; d_gene: TRBD1; j_gene: TRBJ2-6; CDR3aa: CASSIGTGSSGANVLTF; CDR3nt: TGTGCCAGTAGTATCGGGACAGGCTCCTCTGGGGCCAACGTCCTGACTTTC
v_gene: TRBV11-2; d_gene: TRBD1; j_gene: TRBJ1-1; CDR3aa: CASSLGRGPTEAFF; CDR3nt: TGTGCCAGCAGCTTGGGAAGGGGGCCCACTGAAGCTTTCTTT
v_gene: TRBV9; d_gene: .; j_gene: TRBJ2-1; CDR3aa: CASSVAPNGGTYNEQFF; CDR3nt: TGTGCCAGCAGCGTAGCCCCTAACGGGGGAACTTACAATGAGCAGTTCTTC
v_gene: TRBV5-6; d_gene: TRBD1; j_gene: TRBJ2-7; CDR3aa: CASSTGQYEQYF; CDR3nt: TGTGCCAGCAGCACGGGACAGTACGAGCAGTACTTC
v_gene: TRBV5-1; d_gene: TRBD1; j_gene: TRBJ1-6; CDR3aa: CASSGQGDNSPLHF; CDR3nt: TGCGCCAGCTCGGGACAGGGGGATAATTCACCCCTCCACTTT
v_gene: TRBV9; d_gene: TRBD1; j_gene: TRBJ1-6; CDR3aa: CASSGSGGASSNSPLHF; CDR3nt: TGTGCCAGCAGCGGATCAGGGGGCGCATCCTCTAATTCACCCCTCCACTTT
v_gene: TRBV11-2; d_gene: .; j_gene: TRBJ1-2; CDR3aa: CASSLFRGGTNYGYTF; CDR3nt: TGTGCCAGCAGCTTGTTTAGGGGGGGTACTAACTATGGCTACACCTTC
v_gene: TRBV30; d_gene: .; j_gene: TRBJ1-5; CDR3aa: CALGRGTEPQHF; CDR3nt: TGTGCCTTAGGGAGGGGCACGGAGCCCCAGCATTTT
v_gene: TRBV6-5; d_gene: .; j_gene: TRBJ2-7; CDR3aa: CASSQYSYEQYF; CDR3nt: TGTGCCAGCAGCCAGTACTCCTACGAGCAGTACTTC
v_gene: TRBV7-2; d_gene: TRBD1; j_gene: TRBJ2-2; CDR3aa: CASSLRPVRQGAGGELFF; CDR3nt: TGTGCCAGCAGCTTAAGGCCCGTTAGACAGGGGGCAGGCGGGGAGCTGTTTTTT
v_gene: TRBV9; d_gene: .; j_gene: TRBJ2-1; CDR3aa: CASSPLGQGSNEQFF; CDR3nt: TGTGCCAGCAGCCCCTTGGGGCAGGGGTCTAATGAGCAGTTCTTC
v_gene: TRBV15; d_gene: .; j_gene: TRBJ2-3; CDR3aa: CATSRTAGTDTQYF; CDR3nt: TGTGCCACCAGCAGAACAGCGGGCACAGATACGCAGTATTTT
v_gene: TRBV5-1; d_gene: .; j_gene: TRBJ2-3; CDR3aa: CASSLLAGAATDTQYF; CDR3nt: TGCGCCAGCAGCTTGCTCGCGGGGGCGGCCACAGATACGCAGTATTTT
v_gene: TRBV7-2; d_gene: TRBD1; j_gene: TRBJ1-5; CDR3aa: CASSLATGGVQPQHF; CDR3nt: TGTGCCAGCAGCTTAGCAACAGGGGGCGTTCAGCCCCAGCATTTT
v_gene: TRBV7-2; d_gene: TRBD1; j_gene: TRBJ1-3; CDR3aa: CASSPRQGARGNTIYF; CDR3nt: TGTGCCAGCAGCCCCCGACAGGGGGCGCGCGGAAACACCATATATTTT
v_gene: TRBV10-3; d_gene: .; j_gene: TRBJ2-3; CDR3aa: CAISESTGGDTQYF; CDR3nt: TGTGCCATCAGTGAGTCAACGGGTGGCGATACGCAGTATTTT
v_gene: TRBV10-1; d_gene: TRBD2; j_gene: TRBJ2-7; CDR3aa: CASSEIPWGGGGYEQYF; CDR3nt: TGCGCCAGCAGTGAGATACCTTGGGGCGGGGGAGGCTACGAGCAGTACTTC
v_gene: TRBV9; d_gene: TRBD2; j_gene: TRBJ2-1; CDR3aa: CASSFLADPTGEQFF; CDR3nt: TGTGCCAGCAGCTTCCTAGCGGATCCTACGGGTGAGCAGTTCTTC
v_gene: TRBV5-1; d_gene: TRBD1; j_gene: TRBJ1-1; CDR3aa: CASSLAPTGGVTKNTEAFF; CDR3nt: TGCGCCAGCAGCTTGGCGCCAACAGGGGGCGTTACAAAGAACACTGAAGCTTTCTTT